This T cell receptor beta chain was profiled in a study of cytomegalovirus exposure and HLA in healthy donors. This CDR3 contains 17 residues. Germline assignment: CDR1 SEHNR and CDR2 FQNEAQ (reference sequence). PCR employed 60 Vbeta and 13 Jbeta primers. Sequencing used immunoSEQ multiplex PCR; TCRdb keeps in-frame clones, though not all of them. The sample lists roughly 87,000 clones, about 81% occurring once. Note on this clone: What it binds is unknown. The junction does not match germline at one end; this may be a read error.

Study-level findings and limits: Reportedly, fewer N-insertions than the roughly 700-donor mean appeared in an Asian-associated ancestry cluster in a later analysis. A later analysis linked a missense variant in DCLRE1C to the trimming of TCR beta V and J genes.

The receptor was derived from a man aged 60 to 75 in good health and CMV-seronegative. The source material was PBMCs. The chain is built from TRBV7-9 and TRBJ1-1, with D maybe TRBD1 (6 bases). CDR3 sequence reads: CSSSLNRLTARGAEAFF. CDR3 nucleotides: TGTTCCAGCAGCCTAAACCGCTTAACTGCCAGGGGCGCTGAAGCTTTCTTT. Looking up the rest from reference TRBV7-9 and TRBJ1-1 gives the full variable domain: DTGVSQNPRHKITKRGQNVTFRCDPISEHNRLYWYRQTLGQGPEFLTYFQNEAQLEKSRLLSDRFSAERPKGSFSTLEIQRTEQGDSAMYLCSSSLNRLTARGAEAFFGQGTRLTVV.